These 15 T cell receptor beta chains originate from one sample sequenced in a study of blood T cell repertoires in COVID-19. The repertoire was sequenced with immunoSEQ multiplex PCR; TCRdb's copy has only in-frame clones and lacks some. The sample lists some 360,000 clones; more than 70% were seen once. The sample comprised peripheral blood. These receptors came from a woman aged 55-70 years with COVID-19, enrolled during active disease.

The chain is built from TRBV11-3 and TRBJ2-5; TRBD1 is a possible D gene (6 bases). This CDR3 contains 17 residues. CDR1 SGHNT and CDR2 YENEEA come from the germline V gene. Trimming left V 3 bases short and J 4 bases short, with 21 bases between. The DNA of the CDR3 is TGTGCCAGCAGCTTGTCAGGGGTTTTAGGGAAAGGAGAGACCCAGTACTTC. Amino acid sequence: CASSLSGVLGKGETQYF.

CDR3 nucleotide sequence: TGTGCCAGCAGCCCACAGGGGCAATACAATGAGCAGTTCTTC. Translated, it gives CASSPQGQYNEQFF. The chain employs TRBV9 and TRBJ2-1; 7 bases match TRBD1. The J segment lost 4 bases and the V segment lost 4 bases, leaving 5 bases of the junction unmatched. Germline V CDR1 and CDR2: SGDLS, YYNGEE. CDR3 length: 14 amino acids.

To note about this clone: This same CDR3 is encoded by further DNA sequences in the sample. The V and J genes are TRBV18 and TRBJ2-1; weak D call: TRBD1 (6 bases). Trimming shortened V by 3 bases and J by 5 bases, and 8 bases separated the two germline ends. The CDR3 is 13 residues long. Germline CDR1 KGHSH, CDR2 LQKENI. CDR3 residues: CASSPGQNNEQFF. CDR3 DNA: TGTGCCAGCTCACCTGGACAGAACAATGAGCAGTTCTTC.

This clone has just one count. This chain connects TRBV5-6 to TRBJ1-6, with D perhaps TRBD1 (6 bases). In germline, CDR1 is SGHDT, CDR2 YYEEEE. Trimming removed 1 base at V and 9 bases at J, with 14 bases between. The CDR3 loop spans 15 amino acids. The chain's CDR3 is CASSLSGGQFSPLHF. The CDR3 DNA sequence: TGTGCCAGCAGCTTGTCCGGGGGGCAGTTTTCACCCCTCCACTTT. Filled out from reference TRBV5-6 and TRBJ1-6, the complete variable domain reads DAGVTQSPTHLIKTRGQQVTLRCSPKSGHDTVSWYQQALGQGPQFIFQYYEEEERQRGNFPDRFSGHQFPNYSSELNVNALLLGDSALYLCASSLSGGQFSPLHFGNGTRLTVT.

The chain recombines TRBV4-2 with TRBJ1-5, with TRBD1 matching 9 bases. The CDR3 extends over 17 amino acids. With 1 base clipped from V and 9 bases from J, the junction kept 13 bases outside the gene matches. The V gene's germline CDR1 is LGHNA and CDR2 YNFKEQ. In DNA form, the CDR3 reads TGTGCCAGCAGCCAAGCCCGGGGACAGGGAGGGAGACGGCCCCAGCATTTT. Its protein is CASSQARGQGGRRPQHF.

CDR3 residues: CASSLGLAGGEQFF. The CDR3 bases are TGTGCCAGCAGCCTCGGACTAGCGGGGGGCGAGCAGTTCTTC. V and J are TRBV7-3 and TRBJ2-1, with 14 nucleotides matching TRBD2. Looked up from germline, CDR1 is SGHTA and CDR2 is FQGTGA. This CDR3 region has 14 residues. V dropped 5 bases and J dropped 10; count of bases not matched to a gene: 4.

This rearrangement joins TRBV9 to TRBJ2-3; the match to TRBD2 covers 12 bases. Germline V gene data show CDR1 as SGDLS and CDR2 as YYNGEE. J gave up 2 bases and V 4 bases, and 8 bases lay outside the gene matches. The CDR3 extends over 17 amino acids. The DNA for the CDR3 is TGTGCCAGCAGCTCCCAGACTAGCGGGGGAGCCACAGATACGCAGTATTTT. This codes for CASSSQTSGGATDTQYF.

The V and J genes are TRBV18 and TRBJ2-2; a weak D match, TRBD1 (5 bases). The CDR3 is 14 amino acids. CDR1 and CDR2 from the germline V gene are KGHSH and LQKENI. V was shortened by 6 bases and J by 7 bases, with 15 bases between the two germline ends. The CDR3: CASSPSWGIGELFF. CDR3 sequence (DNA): TGTGCCAGCTCCCCCTCGTGGGGCATCGGGGAGCTGTTTTTT.

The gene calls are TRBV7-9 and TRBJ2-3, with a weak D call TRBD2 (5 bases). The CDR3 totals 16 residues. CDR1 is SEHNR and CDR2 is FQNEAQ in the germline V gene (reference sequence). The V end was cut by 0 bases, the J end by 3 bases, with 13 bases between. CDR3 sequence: CASSLASVRRTDTQYF. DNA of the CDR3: TGTGCCAGCAGCTTAGCTAGCGTACGGAGGACAGATACGCAGTATTTT.

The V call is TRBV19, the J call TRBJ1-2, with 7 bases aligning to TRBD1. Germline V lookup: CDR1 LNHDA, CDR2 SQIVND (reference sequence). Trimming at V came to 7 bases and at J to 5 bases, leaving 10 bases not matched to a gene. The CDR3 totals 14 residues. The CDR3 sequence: CASNPAGGIYGYTF. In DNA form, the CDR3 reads TGTGCCAGTAATCCGGCAGGGGGGATATATGGCTACACCTTC.

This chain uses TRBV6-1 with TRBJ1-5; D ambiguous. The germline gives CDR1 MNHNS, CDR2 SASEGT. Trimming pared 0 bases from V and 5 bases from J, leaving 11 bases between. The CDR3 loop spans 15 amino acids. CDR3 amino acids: CASSEASGYHQPQHF. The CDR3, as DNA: TGTGCCAGCAGTGAAGCATCCGGGTATCATCAGCCCCAGCATTTT.

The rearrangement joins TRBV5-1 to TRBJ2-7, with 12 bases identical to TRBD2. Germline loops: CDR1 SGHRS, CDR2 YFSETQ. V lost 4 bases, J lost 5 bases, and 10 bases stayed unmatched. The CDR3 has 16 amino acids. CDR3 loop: CASSRSSGGDRNEQYF. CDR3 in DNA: TGCGCCAGCAGCAGGTCTAGCGGGGGGGATCGCAACGAGCAGTACTTC.

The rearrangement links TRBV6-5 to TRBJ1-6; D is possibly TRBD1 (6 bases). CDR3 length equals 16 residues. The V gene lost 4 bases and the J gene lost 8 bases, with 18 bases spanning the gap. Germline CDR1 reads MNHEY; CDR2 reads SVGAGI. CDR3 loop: CASSLGQWRSYSPLHF. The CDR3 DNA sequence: TGTGCCAGCAGTTTGGGACAATGGAGGTCCTATTCACCCCTCCACTTT.

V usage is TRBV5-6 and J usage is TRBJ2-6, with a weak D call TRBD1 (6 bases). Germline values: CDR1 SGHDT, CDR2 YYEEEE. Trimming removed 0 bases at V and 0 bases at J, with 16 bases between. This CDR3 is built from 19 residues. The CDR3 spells CASSLGPGQSFSGANVLTF. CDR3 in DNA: TGTGCCAGCAGCTTGGGGCCAGGACAGTCATTCTCTGGGGCCAACGTCCTGACTTTC.

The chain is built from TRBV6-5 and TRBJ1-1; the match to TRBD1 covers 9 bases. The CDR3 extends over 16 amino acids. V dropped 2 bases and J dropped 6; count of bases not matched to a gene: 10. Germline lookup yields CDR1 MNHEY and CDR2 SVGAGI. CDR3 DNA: TGTGCCAGCAGTTACACTGCCCAGGGACAGGGCGCTGAAGCTTTCTTT. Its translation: CASSYTAQGQGAEAFF.